The TCR beta chain under discussion was sequenced for a study of cytomegalovirus exposure and HLA in healthy donors. Germline CDR1 SGHAT, CDR2 FQNNGV. V was clipped by 5 bases and J by 4 bases, with 13 bases between them. The CDR3 loop spans 14 amino acids. The PCR used 60 Vbeta and 13 Jbeta primers. The protocol was immunoSEQ multiplex PCR, while the TCRdb copy is restricted to in-frame clones and leaves out a portion. The sample shows some 150,000 clones, more than 75% of them seen only once. What was sequenced was PBMCs. The chain links TRBV11-2 to TRBJ2-3, with D perhaps TRBD2 (6 bases). This TCR was sampled from a man aged 45-60 years in good health and CMV-seronegative. The CDR3 is CASSPGLVPDTQYF. The CDR3 DNA sequence: TGTGCCAGCAGCCCGGGACTGGTTCCAGATACGCAGTATTTT.